These 13 T cell receptor beta chains originate from one sample sequenced in a study of T cell repertoires in cytomegalovirus infection. Their recognized antigens are unknown. TCRdb used MiXCR to reprocess the reads, holding one entry per CDR3 protein. Of 550,000 to 850,000 distinct CDR3 sequences in the sample, around a third were seen once. Sequenced material: cultured PBMCs, taken from culture after CMV antigen stimulation. Receptors originate from a human donor in good health (CMV status not recorded). Some clones in this sample may be carry-over from other donors' samples.

The chain is built from TRBV7-9 and TRBJ1-2; 11 nucleotides agree with TRBD1. Germline V gene data show CDR1 as SEHNR and CDR2 as FQNEAQ (reference sequence). With 11 bases clipped from V and 3 bases from J, the junction kept 14 bases outside the gene matches. The CDR3 is made up of 16 amino acids. The CDR3 loop is CAGHSGQGAWDYGYTF. The CDR3 coding sequence is TGTGCCGGCCACTCAGGACAGGGGGCGTGGGACTATGGCTACACCTTC. The full variable domain, its missing parts supplied by reference TRBV7-9 and TRBJ1-2, is DTGVSQNPRHKITKRGQNVTFRCDPISEHNRLYWYRQTLGQGPEFLTYFQNEAQLEKSRLLSDRFSAERPKGSFSTLEIQRTEQGDSAMYLCAGHSGQGAWDYGYTFGSGTRLTVV.

The rearrangement links TRBV20-1 to TRBJ1-5; D unresolved. The CDR3 is made up of 13 amino acids. Germline CDR1 and CDR2: DFQATT and SNEGSKA (reference sequence). Trimming cost V 5 bases and J 6 bases, with 14 bases left between them. The CDR3, as DNA: TGCAGTGCTGAGACCGGAGCGGGTCAGCCCCAGCATTTT. This gives the protein CSAETGAGQPQHF.

The rearrangement links TRBV20-1 to TRBJ2-7, with 9 nucleotides matching TRBD2. The germline V gene has CDR1 DFQATT and CDR2 SNEGSKA (reference sequence). The CDR3 runs 14 residues. The junction had 9 bases not matched to a gene; V was cut back by 5 bases and J by 4 bases. The CDR3 region has the DNA TGCAGTGCTGCACCTAGCGGGGTGATATACGAGCAGTACTTC. This translates into CSAAPSGVIYEQYF.

V is TRBV19 and J is TRBJ1-4, with 8 positions matching TRBD1. V dropped 7 bases and J dropped 0; count of bases not matched to a gene: 1. CDR3 length equals 14 residues. CDR1 LNHDA and CDR2 SQIVND come from the germline V gene (reference sequence). The DNA for the CDR3 is TGTGCCAGTATGACAGGGGCAACTAATGAAAAACTGTTTTTT. This gives the protein CASMTGATNEKLFF. The entire variable domain, with the rest obtained from reference TRBV19 and TRBJ1-4, is as follows: DGGITQSPKYLFRKEGQNVTLSCEQNLNHDAMYWYRQDPGQGLRLIYYSQIVNDFQKGDIAEGYSVSREKKESFPLTVTSAQKNPTAFYLCASMTGATNEKLFFGSGTQLSVL.

CDR3 in amino acids: CASSWTLGAGYGYTF. DNA of the CDR3: TGTGCCAGCAGTTGGACTCTGGGGGCCGGCTATGGCTACACCTTC. The chain uses TRBV12-3 or TRBV12-4 and TRBJ1-2; weak D call: TRBD1 (6 bases). The CDR3 is made up of 15 amino acids. Trimming left V 4 bases short and J 4 bases short, with 16 bases between.

This clonotype appeared a few times. The J gene is TRBJ2-3, the V gene TRBV7-6; 8 positions agree with TRBD2. This CDR3 region has 17 residues. V dropped 5 bases and J dropped 3; count of bases not matched to a gene: 13. Germline-derived CDR1 and CDR2 are SGHVS and FNYEAQ. The CDR3 reads CASSPWGTGGPTDTQYF. The DNA of the CDR3 is TGTGCCAGCAGCCCTTGGGGGACGGGGGGGCCGACAGATACGCAGTATTTT.

This chain links TRBV20-1 with TRBJ2-7; 10 bases map to TRBD2. The CDR3 spans 12 residues. The ends lost 7 bases at V and 4 bases at J; junction bases unmatched: 4. Per germline, CDR1 DFQATT and CDR2 SNEGSKA (reference sequence). CDR3 residues: CSVSGRAYEQYF. The CDR3 DNA is TGCAGTGTGAGCGGGAGGGCGTACGAGCAGTACTTC.

This clonotype has only a few counts. The CDR3 is CASSSESLPTGGIYGYTF. The CDR3 DNA sequence: TGTGCCAGCAGCTCCGAGAGTCTCCCGACAGGGGGGATCTATGGCTACACCTTC. The V gene is TRBV7-6, the J gene TRBJ1-2; TRBD1 agrees at 9 bases. Germline V gene data show CDR1 as SGHVS and CDR2 as FNYEAQ. The V and J ends lost 4 bases and 4 bases, in that order; junction bases with no gene match: 16. The CDR3 has 18 amino acids.

This clonotype was seen a few times. The chain combines TRBV7-2 with TRBJ2-3, with 11 bases matching TRBD2. J was trimmed by 2 bases and V by 5 bases; bases with no gene match: 9. Germline V gene sequence: CDR1 SGHTA, CDR2 FQGNSA. The CDR3 is made up of 17 amino acids. The CDR3 region has the DNA TGTGCCAGCAGCCGGACAACTAGCGGGGGATACACAGATACGCAGTATTTT. Translating gives CASSRTTSGGYTDTQYF.

Notes on this clonotype: This may be a read error, as it is one base from a much larger clone. The chain joins TRBV12-3 or TRBV12-4 to TRBJ2-1, with 8 bases aligning to TRBD2. The CDR3 totals 15 residues. The V gene end was trimmed by 3 bases and the J gene end by 7 bases; junction bases not matched to a gene: 8. The CDR3 loop is CASSFKLAAQNEQFF. DNA of the CDR3: TGTGCCAGCAGTTTCAAACTAGCGGCCCAGAATGAGCAGTTCTTC.

The genes are TRBV28 and TRBJ2-7; the match to TRBD1 covers 8 bases. The CDR3 has 18 amino acids. Germline assignment: CDR1 MDHEN and CDR2 SYDVKM. V shed 3 bases and J 2 bases; nucleotides not matched to a gene: 15. CDR3 in DNA: TGTGCCAGCAGTTTCCGTACGGCTTTGGACAGGGATACCTACGAGCAGTACTTC. Residues: CASSFRTALDRDTYEQYF.

This clonotype has only a few counts. V and J are TRBV6-5 and TRBJ2-1; no clear D. CDR1 and CDR2 from the germline V gene are MNHEY and SVGAGI. The V gene lost 8 bases and the J gene lost 4 bases, with 12 bases spanning the gap. There are 13 residues in the CDR3. The CDR3 DNA follows: TGTGCCAGCCGCCGCTCGGAGTACAATGAGCAGTTCTTC. It specifies CASRRSEYNEQFF.

This clonotype occurred many times. The V gene is TRBV7-2, the J gene TRBJ2-3; D remains unclear. Germline loops: CDR1 SGHTA, CDR2 FQGNSA. V was pared by 4 bases and J by 4 bases, with 9 bases between. The CDR3 runs 13 residues. The CDR3 DNA reads as TGTGCCAGCAGCTCCAACCTAGCAGATACGCAGTATTTT. Protein product: CASSSNLADTQYF.